This T cell receptor (beta chain) stems from a study of blood T cell repertoires in COVID-19. At the level of the study: Sites across the United States, Italy and Spain contributed samples from acute and convalescent COVID-19. Sample material is recorded as cDNA or gDNA derived from T cells, B-cell-depleted T cells, or PBMCs.

In the original workflow: For nucleated cells, counts were estimated from reference gene primer amplification. Data came from immunoSEQ multiplex PCR; TCRdb stores just in-frame clones and leaves some out. V, J and clone size derive from that table, while D and trimming were established from the DNA sequence. The data contain about 220,000 clones, approximately 77% of them singletons. The CDR3 runs to 15 residues. The V gene end was trimmed by 5 bases and the J gene end by 4 bases; junction bases not matched to a gene: 6. Per the germline V gene, CDR1 is SGHTA and CDR2 is FQGNSA. The specimen sequenced was peripheral blood. The rearrangement links TRBV7-2 to TRBJ1-4; 8 positions match TRBD1. This clonotype was obtained from an elderly woman with acute or convalescent COVID-19. CDR3 residues: CASSRTGSLNEKLFF. The DNA of the CDR3 is TGTGCCAGCAGCCGGACAGGGTCCCTTAATGAAAAACTGTTTTTT. Combining the CDR3 with reference TRBV7-2 and TRBJ1-4 gives the whole variable domain GAGVSQSPSNKVTEKGKDVELRCDPISGHTALYWYRQSLGQGLEFLIYFQGNSAPDKSGLPSDRFSAERTGGSVSTLTIQRTQQEDSAVYLCASSRTGSLNEKLFFGSGTQLSVL.